The present entry profiles one TCR beta chain with its context. The data were taken from a study of Ad26.COV2.S vaccination and SARS-CoV-2 variants. Treatment meaning: about 20 received Ad26.COV2.S at low or high dose, single or two shots; 5 received placebo; per-sample allocation not given. Repertoires come from day 63 after the first vaccine or placebo injection. Assay used: immunoSEQ multiplex PCR; TCRdb lists only in-frame clones, some missing. Of some 330,000 clones listed, under 90% are singletons. Between the trimmed V and J ends, which lost 3 bases and 5 bases, there was a span of 3 bases. The germline V gene has CDR1 DFQATT and CDR2 SNEGSKA (reference sequence). The CDR3 sequence is 10 residues long.

This specimen was peripheral blood, taken in a trial of Ad26.COV2.S vaccine versus placebo. The receptor comes from a person aged 18-65 years who received the Ad26.COV2.S COVID-19 vaccine or a placebo. This chain links TRBV20-1 with TRBJ2-3; D gene uncertain. The CDR3 here is CSASRDTQYF. CDR3 coding DNA: TGCAGTGCTAGCCGAGATACGCAGTATTTT.